Below are 13 T cell receptor beta chains sequenced from a single sample in a study of blood T cells in healthy people across ages. A second PCR of roughly 7 to 11 cycles used a sample-barcoded 5' primer and a J-beta primer mix. From the 5' RACE reads, TCRdb called clonotypes with MiXCR, one entry per CDR3 protein. The table lists about 1.4 million distinct CDR3 sequences, approximately 59% of them singletons. Sequencing input: blood. The receptor set was obtained from a man younger than 35 in good health.

The chain combines TRBV7-9 with TRBJ2-4; D is unresolved. This CDR3 region has 12 residues. Trimming took off 4 bases at V and 6 bases at J, with 7 bases between the two ends. The germline CDR1 and CDR2 sequences are SEHNR and FQNEAQ (reference sequence). CDR3 amino acids: CASSSTGNIQYF. Written as DNA, the CDR3 is TGTGCCAGCAGCTCGACTGGAAACATTCAGTACTTC.

The rearrangement joins TRBV6-5 to TRBJ2-1; D is perhaps TRBD2 (6 bases). V lost 5 bases, J lost 6 bases, and 14 bases lay in between. The length of the CDR3 is 14 residues. Per germline, CDR1 MNHEY and CDR2 SVGAGI. DNA of the CDR3: TGTGCCAGCAGTATCAGCCCGGGAGTCAATGAGCAGTTCTTC. The encoded protein is CASSISPGVNEQFF.

The rearrangement joins TRBV5-5 to TRBJ1-6; D is ambiguous. CDR3 length equals 18 residues. V lost 5 bases, J lost 6 bases, and 24 bases lay in between. CDR1 and CDR2 from the germline V gene are SGHKS and YYEKEE (reference sequence). The chain's CDR3 is CASRLLGKAGGLNSPLHF. In nucleotides, the CDR3 is TGTGCCAGCAGGTTGCTAGGGAAAGCTGGTGGACTTAATTCACCCCTCCACTTT. The full variable domain, completed using reference TRBV5-5 and TRBJ1-6, is DAGVTQSPTHLIKTRGQQVTLRCSPISGHKSVSWYQQVLGQGPQFIFQYYEKEERGRGNFPDRFSARQFPNYSSELNVNALLLGDSALYLCASRLLGKAGGLNSPLHFGNGTRLTVT.

The gene calls are TRBV25-1 and TRBJ2-4, with D possibly TRBD2 on 5 matching bases. The J call may be wrong; the DNA end is better matched by TRBJ2-7. Germline CDR1 MGHDK, CDR2 SYGVNS. CDR3 length: 15 residues. CDR3 residues: CASSPTGVLSYEQYF. In DNA, the CDR3 is TGTGCCAGCAGCCCTACCGGGGTCTTGAGCTACGAGCAGTACTTC.

V usage is TRBV4-1 and J usage is TRBJ2-2, with TRBD2 identical over 12 bases. The CDR3 runs 16 residues. CDR1 MGHRA and CDR2 YSYEKL come from the germline V gene. V shed 4 bases, J shed 4 bases, and the junction held 4 bases outside the gene matches. The CDR3 is CASSLTSGGITGELFF. The CDR3 DNA follows: TGCGCCAGCAGCCTCACTAGCGGGGGGATCACCGGGGAGCTGTTTTTT.

This clonotype was detected only once. The genes are TRBV6-2 or TRBV6-3 and TRBJ2-5; D may correspond to TRBD1 or TRBD2 (5 bases each). This CDR3 is 15 amino acids long. V dropped 6 bases and J dropped 0 bases, with 14 bases sitting between them. The germline V gene has CDR1 MNHEY and CDR2 SVGEGT. CDR3 loop: CASSLLRDDQETQYF. The DNA of the CDR3 is TGTGCCAGCAGCCTTCTCCGGGACGACCAAGAGACCCAGTACTTC.

V and J are TRBV6-5 and TRBJ2-7, with 10 bases identical to TRBD1. The CDR3 totals 15 residues. V lost 4 bases and J lost 3; bases outside the gene matches: 6. CDR1 MNHEY and CDR2 SVGAGI come from the germline V gene. CDR3 sequence (DNA): TGTGCCAGCAGTTCCGGACAGGGGGGGATCTACGAGCAGTACTTC. Translating gives CASSSGQGGIYEQYF.

A few counts support this clonotype. The V and J genes are TRBV3-1 and TRBJ1-2; possibly TRBD1 for D (5 bases). V was pared by 0 bases and J by 8 bases, with 13 bases between. CDR1 and CDR2 from the germline V gene are LGHDT and YNNKEL (reference sequence). The CDR3 extends over 14 amino acids. In DNA, the CDR3 is TGTGCCAGCAGCCAAGACTGGGCGGGGGACGGCTACACCTTC. Protein product: CASSQDWAGDGYTF.

This clonotype appeared a few times. The rearrangement links TRBV9 to TRBJ2-3; D unresolved. Germline values: CDR1 SGDLS, CDR2 YYNGEE. Trimming removed 0 bases from V and 4 bases from J, with 6 bases in between. There are 13 residues in the CDR3. The CDR3 is CASSVEQPDTQYF. The CDR3, as DNA: TGTGCCAGCAGCGTAGAGCAGCCAGATACGCAGTATTTT. The variable domain in full, with the rest retrieved from reference TRBV9 and TRBJ2-3, is DSGVTQTPKHLITATGQRVTLRCSPRSGDLSVYWYQQSLDQGLQFLIQYYNGEERAKGNILERFSAQQFPDLHSELNLSSLELGDSALYFCASSVEQPDTQYFGPGTRLTVL.

The J gene is TRBJ1-1, the V gene TRBV6-5, with 7 positions matching TRBD1. The CDR3 loop spans 16 amino acids. Germline-derived CDR1 and CDR2 are MNHEY and SVGAGI. V trimming: 7 bases; J trimming: 0 bases; junction bases outside the gene matches: 11. In DNA, the CDR3 is TGTGCCAGCAATACCGACAGGGATCGCCTGAACACTGAAGCTTTCTTT. Translating gives CASNTDRDRLNTEAFF.

This clonotype was seen ten or more times. The rearrangement joins TRBV12-3 or TRBV12-4 to TRBJ2-7; D is ambiguous. V dropped 5 bases and J dropped 4 bases, with 6 bases sitting between them. CDR3 length equals 11 residues. DNA of the CDR3: TGTGCCAGCAGTGCTACATACGAGCAGTACTTC. This codes for CASSATYEQYF.

The chain couples TRBV7-2 to TRBJ2-7, with D maybe TRBD1 (5 bases). Germline V gives CDR1 SGHTA, CDR2 FQGNSA. V dropped 0 bases and J dropped 6 bases, with 15 bases sitting between them. The CDR3 sequence is 15 residues long. Written as DNA, the CDR3 is TGTGCCAGCAGCTTAGCGGGGCGCTCTCTCCTCGAGCAGTACTTC. Its protein product is CASSLAGRSLLEQYF.

This clonotype turned up a few times. The chain links TRBV27 to TRBJ1-2; D not certain. The CDR3 sequence is 15 residues long. Germline V lookup: CDR1 MNHEY, CDR2 SMNVEV (reference sequence). V was cut by 5 bases and J by 8 bases, with 21 bases left in between. The chain's CDR3 is CASSEAPASSWGYTF. The CDR3 DNA is TGTGCCAGCAGTGAGGCGCCGGCCTCGTCTTGGGGCTACACCTTC.